Described below is a single T cell receptor (beta chain) sequence and its context. The record originates from a study of blood T cell repertoires in COVID-19. Germline CDR1 reads KGHSH; CDR2 reads LQKENI. Trimming shortened V by 2 bases and J by 2 bases, and 15 bases separated the two germline ends. The length of the CDR3 is 17 residues. TCRdb's table, derived via immunoSEQ multiplex PCR, lists solely in-frame clones and lacks some. The data show over 10,000 clones, roughly 90% seen once. This sequence was found in a human donor with active COVID-19. The donor label of this sample is uncertain. The V call is TRBV18, the J call TRBJ2-2, with a possible D match to TRBD1 (5 bases). The sequencing input was peripheral blood. CDR3 sequence: CASSPRPLQGNTGELFF. DNA for the CDR3: TGTGCCAGCTCACCAAGGCCGTTGCAGGGTAACACCGGGGAGCTGTTTTTT.